Each of the 18 T cell receptor beta chains below was sequenced from the same sample in a study of beta chain features in type 1 diabetes. What was sequenced were expressed TCRB transcripts, since all of the isolated RNA had been reverse transcribed. Only in-frame clones appear in the TCRdb table, and some are missing; sequencing was by immunoSEQ multiplex PCR. The data show about 150,000 clones, around 8.5% seen once. Sequencing was carried out using central memory CD4+ T cells from blood. These receptors were taken from a man aged 18-30 years in good health.

This clone was counted a few times. V and J are TRBV4-3 and TRBJ2-7; 7 nucleotides line up with TRBD1. Germline assignment: CDR1 LGHNA and CDR2 YSLEER. The V segment lost 4 bases and the J segment 0 bases; nucleotides outside the gene matches: 6. This CDR3 is 15 amino acids long. Here the CDR3 reads CASSRGRGSSYEQYF. The CDR3 DNA sequence: TGCGCCAGCAGCCGTGGCAGGGGGTCCTCCTACGAGCAGTACTTC.

V gene TRBV7-3 combines with J gene TRBJ2-2; TRBD2 matches at 11 bases. The CDR3 covers 15 residues. Germline assignment: CDR1 SGHTA and CDR2 FQGTGA. V lost 4 bases to trimming and J lost 6 bases; unmatched junction nucleotides: 4. CDR3 sequence (DNA): TGTGCCAGCAGCTACCCGGGACTAGCGGCCGGGGAGCTGTTTTTT. It yields the protein CASSYPGLAAGELFF. Complete variable domain (other parts from reference TRBV7-3 and TRBJ2-2): GAGVSQTPSNKVTEKGKYVELRCDPISGHTALYWYRQSLGQGPEFLIYFQGTGAADDSGLPNDRFFAVRPEGSVSTLKIQRTERGDSAVYLCASSYPGLAAGELFFGEGSRLTVL.

The chain carries TRBV28 and TRBJ2-5; a possible D gene is TRBD2 (6 bases). The V end lost 8 bases, the J end lost 7 bases, and 20 bases lay between the germline ends. Germline V CDR1 and CDR2: MDHEN, SYDVKM. The CDR3 sequence is 14 residues long. The CDR3 spells CASQGFGMRGTQYF. The CDR3 DNA is TGTGCCAGCCAGGGTTTCGGGATGCGGGGGACCCAGTACTTC.

The rearrangement links TRBV7-2 to TRBJ2-5, with D maybe TRBD1 (5 bases). From germline, CDR1 is SGHTA and CDR2 FQGNSA. This CDR3 has 14 residues. V lost 5 bases and J lost 5, with 15 bases in between. The CDR3 spells CASSPRQGWETQYF. CDR3 in DNA: TGTGCCAGCAGCCCGAGGCAGGGTTGGGAGACCCAGTACTTC.

This clone was counted many times. The chain recombines TRBV19 with TRBJ2-6; the D is unclear. Germline V gene sequence: CDR1 LNHDA, CDR2 SQIVND (reference sequence). Trimming removed 6 bases from V and 0 bases from J, with 6 bases in between. The CDR3 is 14 amino acids. The DNA for the CDR3 is TGTGCCAGTAGACGGAGCTCTGGGGCCAACGTCCTGACTTTC. Its translation: CASRRSSGANVLTF.

At least ten counts were recorded for this clone. This chain uses TRBV18 with TRBJ2-5; D is undetermined. V was clipped by 0 bases and J by 2 bases, with 7 bases between them. The CDR3 has 14 residues. Germline lookup yields CDR1 KGHSH and CDR2 LQKENI. The CDR3 sequence is CASSPPSQQETQYF. As DNA, the CDR3 is TGTGCCAGCTCACCACCGTCCCAGCAAGAGACCCAGTACTTC.

The rearrangement uses TRBV5-6 and TRBJ2-5; weak D call: TRBD2 (5 bases). The germline V gene has CDR1 SGHDT and CDR2 YYEEEE. Trimming stripped 2 bases from V and 3 bases from J, with 11 bases between. This CDR3 spans 14 amino acids. The CDR3 DNA sequence: TGTGCCAGCAGCTTTCGATCTAGCAAAGAGACCCAGTACTTC. This translates into CASSFRSSKETQYF.

This sequence joins TRBV5-1 and TRBJ2-3; weak D call: TRBD2 (7 bases). The ends were cut back, 1 base at V and 2 bases at J, with 20 bases in the middle. The CDR3 is 18 residues long. In germline, CDR1 is SGHRS, CDR2 YFSETQ. DNA for the CDR3: TGCGCCAGCAGCTTGAAGGGGGACTTGGGGGGGACCACAGATACGCAGTATTTT. Translation gives CASSLKGDLGGTTDTQYF.

This clone was observed a handful of times. The chain employs TRBV7-2 and TRBJ2-1, with a tentative D call TRBD2 (5 bases). The CDR3 is made up of 15 amino acids. The V gene lost 5 bases and the J gene lost 8 bases, with 19 bases spanning the gap. Germline V lookup: CDR1 SGHTA, CDR2 FQGNSA. The CDR3: CASSPFGALEDEQFF. Written as DNA, the CDR3 is TGTGCCAGCAGCCCCTTTGGAGCTCTGGAGGATGAGCAGTTCTTC.

This clone has only a few counts. The chain carries TRBV9 and TRBJ1-2, with TRBD1 matching 7 bases. The J segment lost 3 bases and the V segment lost 3 bases, leaving 5 bases of the junction unmatched. Germline loops: CDR1 SGDLS, CDR2 YYNGEE. The CDR3 spans 14 residues. The CDR3: CASSESGTDYGYTF. In DNA, the CDR3 is TGTGCCAGCAGCGAATCCGGGACAGACTATGGCTACACCTTC.

This clone was seen a single time. The rearrangement joins TRBV27 to TRBJ2-5, with 8 bases that match TRBD2. With 2 bases clipped from V and 5 bases from J, the junction kept 13 bases outside the gene matches. The CDR3 sequence is 17 residues long. In germline, CDR1 is MNHEY, CDR2 SMNVEV (reference sequence). The CDR3 region has the DNA TGTGCCAGCAGTTTAATTTCCGGGAGGGCCTATAGGGAGACCCAGTACTTC. Amino acid sequence: CASSLISGRAYRETQYF.

This clone occurred a few times. This chain links TRBV12-5 with TRBJ1-1, with a tentative D call TRBD1 (6 bases). Germline values: CDR1 LGHNT, CDR2 FRNRAP. The V end lost 6 bases, the J end lost 2 bases, and 10 bases lay between the germline ends. The CDR3 covers 13 residues. The CDR3 reads CASGRDTNTEAFF. The CDR3 DNA follows: TGTGCTAGTGGCCGGGACACTAACACTGAAGCTTTCTTT.

This clone was counted a few times. The chain has TRBV6-6 and TRBJ2-7; D gene ambiguous. The germline V gene has CDR1 MNHNY and CDR2 SVGAGI (reference sequence). The CDR3 has 14 amino acids. V lost 4 bases to trimming and J lost 0 bases, with 10 bases between them. The CDR3 DNA reads as TGTGCCAGCAGTTCGTACACCAACTCCTACGAGCAGTACTTC. This codes for CASSSYTNSYEQYF.

In its sample, this clone was seen once. J is TRBJ1-5 and V is TRBV5-6; D is uncertain. Germline loops: CDR1 SGHDT, CDR2 YYEEEE. V lost 1 base, J lost 5 bases, and 4 bases lay in between. CDR3 length equals 12 residues. CDR3: CASSLRDQPQHF. The CDR3 coding sequence is TGTGCCAGCAGCTTGCGGGATCAGCCCCAGCATTTT.

The chain is built from TRBV18 and TRBJ2-7; possible D gene TRBD2, 6 bases. V was pared by 4 bases and J by 6 bases, with 13 bases between. Germline CDR1 KGHSH, CDR2 LQKENI. This CDR3 has 13 amino acids. The CDR3 protein is CASSRGEGTEQYF. The CDR3 nucleotides are TGTGCCAGCTCACGGGGGGAAGGGACCGAGCAGTACTTC.

This clone was seen more than once but under ten times. The chain has TRBV21-1 and TRBJ2-1; the listed D gene, TRBD2, was not tested against the DNA. TRBV21-1 is annotated as a pseudogene. The CDR3 spans 17 residues. CDR3 in amino acids: CASSCGGTRREDNEQFF. The CDR3 DNA reads as TGTGCCAGCTCCTGCGGGGGGACCCGTCGGGAAGACAATGAGCAGTTCTTC.

Only a few counts were recorded for this clone. This chain connects TRBV27 to TRBJ1-5, with D hard to call. V was pared by 11 bases and J by 0 bases, with 17 bases between. CDR3 length equals 15 residues. The germline V gene encodes CDR1 MNHEY and CDR2 SMNVEV (reference sequence). The CDR3: CARWRANDSNQPQHF. CDR3 coding DNA: TGTGCCCGTTGGCGGGCGAACGATAGCAATCAGCCCCAGCATTTT.

Ten or more counts support this clone. The CDR3 reads CASRRGYTEAFF. In DNA, the CDR3 is TGTGCCAGCAGGAGGGGGTACACTGAAGCTTTCTTT. V gene TRBV28 combines with J gene TRBJ1-1; possible D gene TRBD1, 6 bases. The V and J ends lost 6 bases and 3 bases respectively, with 8 bases between them. The germline V gene has CDR1 MDHEN and CDR2 SYDVKM. The CDR3 extends over 12 amino acids.